The sequence of this TCR beta chain was determined in a study of beta chain features in type 1 diabetes (dated by TCRdb to between 2017 and 2018). Notes on the research overall: No differences in mean age, gender distribution, total cell number or subset yield were found between patients and healthy donors. A total of approximately 100,000,000 sorted cells were examined across all samples, and the number of cells per subset was strongly correlated with RNA yield. In the study, TCRB repertoires of sorted circulating CD4+ T cell subsets from recently diagnosed type 1 diabetes patients were compared with those of matched healthy donors. Naive and central memory subsets were obtained from all 30 or so donors, but regulatory and stem cell-like memory subsets were isolated from only 8 patients and about 8 healthy donors. Overall results and qualifications from the work: HLA sub-analyses involved small numbers of individuals, so any influence of HLA type on TCRB rearrangement remained unresolved. Sequencing cDNA rather than genomic DNA could over-represent highly expressing activated cells, although activation and CD3 levels did not differ between groups. Shorter templates might have been favored by PCR, but patient and control samples were amplified and corrected together, so both groups would have been affected equally by any skew. In all four CD4+ subsets, TCRB CDR3 length was moderately but significantly shorter in type 1 diabetes patients. Naive, central memory and regulatory TCRB repertoires appeared more similar among patients than among healthy donors. Fewer insertions and more nucleotide deletions at VDJ recombination sites were observed in patients with type 1 diabetes, implying thymic rearrangement abnormalities.

Each donor gave one peripheral blood draw, approximately 110 mL on average, collected into heparinised tubes. A BD FACSAria II was used to sort naive, central memory, regulatory and stem cell-like memory CD4+ T cells with a panel that included CD45RO, CCR7, CD25, CD127, CD95 and CD27. Purity was above 98% for every sorted population. Right away, PBMCs were isolated by Lymphoprep density gradient centrifugation and were stained directly, with no culture step. So that batch effects would be minimized, each experiment stained and sorted samples in pairs, pairing one healthy donor with one patient. The High Capacity cDNA Reverse Transcription Kit was used to reverse transcribe all of the isolated RNA, meaning that expressed TCRB transcripts were what got sequenced. Naive, central memory and regulatory T cell samples underwent deep immunoSEQ sequencing, averaging roughly 3.3 million total reads per sample. After sorted cells were lysed in RLT buffer, RNA was extracted with DNase-treated RNeasy Micro or Mini kits, with the choice depending on cell number. To prevent cross-contamination, every cell subset was processed on its own, while patient and healthy donor samples were processed together. The immunoSEQ multiplex PCR was used to amplify TCRB sequences from cDNA, generating 87-bp fragments that spanned the CDR3 region. The amplicons were sequenced using the Illumina HiSeq platform. The study's own analysis went as follows. PCR bias was corrected computationally using synthetic template baselines, and reads within Hamming distance 2 were collapsed, with unmergeable singletons discarded. Reads were aligned against IMGT to assign V, D and J genes, CDR3 length and insertions or deletions at six rearrangement sites. Clonotype counts were normalized to sorted cell number within each subset before computing true diversity and Gini coefficients with the tcR R package. The overlap coefficient, calculated on TCRB nucleotide sequences, was used to measure repertoire sharing. Out-of-frame TCRB sequences from naive cells were analyzed as a proxy for the pre-selection repertoire. TCRdb carries this immuneACCESS record with in-frame sequences only. Its versions omit some clonotypes, under half of them owing to an unresolved V gene in the studies checked, with the rest unexplained. V and J calls and clone size come straight from that table; D and trimming were deduced from the DNA. The sample yields some 900,000 clones; roughly a sixth were counted once. In total, the top ten clones hold 0.023% of the sample.

Taken from cysteine to phenylalanine, the CDR3 has 14 residues. Here the CDR3 DNA is all that survives: 42 bases in frame from base 1. As encoded in the germline V gene, CDR1 is MNHNS while CDR2 is SASEGT. At the junction V is shortened by 8 bases and J by 7 bases; bases outside the gene matches: 13. On this clone itself: Its antigen is unknown. There are no base qualities to consult, and no much larger clone falls within one base.

The TCR was taken from a woman aged 18-30 years in good health. The V gene is TRBV6-1 and the J gene is TRBJ2-5; TRBD2 fits 7 bases in the junction. The sample consisted of naive CD4+ T cells from blood. The label giving this sample's cell subset or site can be read as: true naive CD4+ T cells. The sequenced DNA: TGTGCCAGCTCCTGGTTAGCGGGTACCAGGACCCAGTACTTC. It translates to CASSWLAGTRTQYF.